A single sample is the source of the 28 T cell receptor beta chains below, sequenced in a study of T cell repertoires in cytomegalovirus infection. TCRdb reprocessed the reads with MiXCR, giving one entry per CDR3 protein. The table includes more than 350,000 distinct CDR3 sequences, approximately 31% detected once. The specimen was PBMCs. All receptors derive from a human donor in good health (CMV status not recorded). Some clones in this sample may be carry-over from other donors' samples.

This clonotype was observed many times. The J gene is TRBJ1-2, the V gene TRBV7-2; D is unclear. CDR1 is SGHTA and CDR2 is FQGNSA in the germline V gene. CDR3 length: 14 residues. V dropped 2 bases and J dropped 4 bases, with 11 bases sitting between them. The CDR3 loop reads CASSLYVERYGYTF. The CDR3 nucleotides are TGTGCCAGCAGCTTATATGTAGAGCGCTATGGCTACACCTTC.

The chain is built from TRBV12-3 or TRBV12-4 and TRBJ2-3; D remains unclear. Trimming cost V 6 bases and J 3 bases, with 13 bases left between them. The CDR3 spans 14 residues. CDR3 nucleotides: TGTGCCAGCAGCCCTTCGAAGGCTACAGATACGCAGTATTTT. Its translation is CASSPSKATDTQYF.

The V and J genes are TRBV12-3 or TRBV12-4 and TRBJ2-2; 8 bases are shared with TRBD2. CDR3 length equals 19 residues. J lost 9 bases, V lost 3 bases, and 21 bases had no gene match. Here the CDR3 reads CASSFGASQRGIPPRELFF. CDR3 in DNA: TGTGCCAGCAGTTTCGGGGCGTCGCAGCGGGGGATCCCCCCAAGGGAGCTGTTTTTT.

This clonotype came up a few times. This chain links TRBV6-8 with TRBJ2-7; a weak D match, TRBD2 (7 bases). This CDR3 comprises 14 residues. Looked up from germline, CDR1 is MNHGY and CDR2 is SAAAGT. The germline V and J ends were trimmed by 4 bases and 5 bases, with 15 bases remaining between them. The CDR3: CASSWRRGGHEQYF. CDR3 bases: TGTGCCAGCAGTTGGAGGCGCGGGGGCCACGAGCAGTACTTC.

The chain is built from TRBV29-1 and TRBJ1-2; TRBD1 aligns across 11 bases. CDR3 length: 13 residues. Germline-derived CDR1 and CDR2 are SQVTM and ANQGSEA. V lost 3 bases, J lost 8 bases, and 5 bases stayed unmatched. The CDR3 reads CSVEEDRGHGYTF. The DNA of the CDR3 is TGCAGCGTTGAGGAGGACAGGGGGCACGGCTACACCTTC.

This clonotype was counted at least ten times. This chain's CDR3 is CASSSAGGVTGLYEQYF. CDR3 sequence (DNA): TGTGCCAGCAGCTCCGCAGGGGGGGTGACGGGGCTATACGAGCAGTACTTC. The chain recombines TRBV7-2 with TRBJ2-7, with D perhaps being TRBD1 or TRBD2 (7 bases each). Trimming left V 4 bases short and J 4 bases short, with 23 bases between. The CDR3 contains 17 residues. CDR1 is SGHTA, CDR2 FQGNSA, per germline.

Note on this clonotype: This may stem from a read error, because a much larger clone lies one nucleotide away. Because it lacks the conserved phenylalanine or tryptophan at the end, this CDR3 is likely a read error. V and J are TRBV7-8 and TRBJ2-5; the match to TRBD2 covers 8 bases. Germline-derived CDR1 and CDR2 are SGHVS and FQNEAQ. V dropped 0 bases and J dropped 9; count of bases not matched to a gene: 9. CDR3 length equals 15 residues. The CDR3 coding sequence is TGTGCCAGCAGCTTAGCGGTTACACCGGGGGGGTCCCAGTACTTA. As protein: CASSLAVTPGGSQYL.

The chain links TRBV12-3 or TRBV12-4 to TRBJ2-5; D is unresolved. The CDR3 is 16 amino acids. V was cut by 3 bases and J by 2 bases, with 16 bases left in between. The chain's CDR3 is CASSLKRWGPQETQYF. The CDR3 coding sequence is TGTGCCAGCAGTTTGAAGAGGTGGGGTCCTCAAGAGACCCAGTACTTC.

This sequence joins TRBV6-8 and TRBJ2-7; 9 nucleotides line up with TRBD1. The CDR3 sequence is 14 residues long. The J segment lost 2 bases and the V segment lost 11 bases, leaving 10 bases of the junction unmatched. CDR1 is MNHGY, CDR2 SAAAGT, per germline. The CDR3 DNA reads as TGTGCCGTTGGGGGTACAGGGGGCCCCTACGAGCAGTACTTC. Its translation is CAVGGTGGPYEQYF.

This clonotype has a handful of counts. For the CDR3, the DNA is TGTGCCACCAGTGATGCTAGCGGGGACTACTACGAGCAGTACTTC. This gives the protein CATSDASGDYYEQYF. The rearrangement joins TRBV24-1 to TRBJ2-7; 9 bases match TRBD2. With V trimmed by 3 bases and J by 3 bases, 5 bases remained unmatched. The CDR3 extends over 15 amino acids. Germline loops: CDR1 KGHDR, CDR2 SFDVKD.

This clonotype was found a few times. This chain uses TRBV28 with TRBJ1-4; weak D call: TRBD1 (5 bases). V was clipped by 0 bases and J by 0 bases, with 5 bases between them. The CDR3 totals 15 residues. Looked up from germline, CDR1 is MDHEN and CDR2 is SYDVKM. CDR3 sequence: CASSLWGATNEKLFF. The CDR3 DNA is TGTGCCAGCAGTTTATGGGGGGCAACTAATGAAAAACTGTTTTTT.

Notes on this clonotype: This may arise from a read error, as a much more abundant clone is one base away. The chain couples TRBV12-3 or TRBV12-4 to TRBJ2-1, with D perhaps being TRBD1 or TRBD2 (5 bases each). Trimming removed 4 bases from V and 7 bases from J, with 17 bases in between. The CDR3 is made up of 15 amino acids. The chain's CDR3 is CASSSGATNRNEQFF. CDR3 sequence (DNA): TGTGCCAGCAGTTCCGGGGCTACCAATCGGAATGAGCAGTTCTTC.

This clonotype was found a few times. The chain uses TRBV18 and TRBJ2-1; 11 bases align to TRBD2. CDR3 length: 15 amino acids. Germline trimming cut 3 bases from V and 9 bases from J; bases unmatched to any gene: 7. From germline, CDR1 is KGHSH and CDR2 LQKENI. The CDR3 loop reads CASSPVAGGPLEQFF. The DNA for the CDR3 is TGTGCCAGCTCACCCGTAGCGGGGGGGCCCCTTGAGCAGTTCTTC.

This clonotype was picked up a small number of times. V and J are TRBV6-5 and TRBJ2-1, with D possibly matching TRBD2 (7 bases). From germline, CDR1 is MNHEY and CDR2 SVGAGI. This CDR3 region has 15 residues. The V end lost 1 base, the J end lost 5 bases, and 12 bases lay between the germline ends. The CDR3 reads CASSYWGGENNEQFF. In nucleotides, the CDR3 is TGTGCCAGCAGTTACTGGGGGGGCGAAAACAATGAGCAGTTCTTC.

The chain recombines TRBV6-6 with TRBJ1-4; 9 bases are shared with TRBD1. Germline CDR1 is MNHNY and CDR2 is SVGAGI (reference sequence). The CDR3 loop spans 14 amino acids. V lost 6 bases and J lost 5; bases outside the gene matches: 4. CDR3 coding DNA: TGTGCCAGCAGCACCGGGACAGGGAATGAAAAACTGTTTTTT. Its protein product is CASSTGTGNEKLFF.

The chain employs TRBV20-1 and TRBJ2-1; 9 bases fit TRBD2. Per germline, CDR1 DFQATT and CDR2 SNEGSKA (reference sequence). This CDR3 is built from 12 residues. CDR3 DNA: TGCAGAATAGCGGGGGCAAACAATGAGCAGTTCTTC. Its translation: CRIAGANNEQFF.

The V gene is TRBV6-6, the J gene TRBJ1-2; 11 bases are a match to TRBD1. J was trimmed by 8 bases and V by 3 bases; bases with no gene match: 5. Germline V lookup: CDR1 MNHNY, CDR2 SVGAGI (reference sequence). This CDR3 spans 14 amino acids. CDR3 region: CASSYRTGGSGYTF. DNA of the CDR3: TGTGCCAGCAGTTATCGGACAGGGGGCTCCGGCTACACCTTC.

The chain uses TRBV28 and TRBJ1-4; 10 bases fit TRBD1. The CDR3 runs 16 residues. The germline CDR1 and CDR2 sequences are MDHEN and SYDVKM. V dropped 2 bases and J dropped 1; count of bases not matched to a gene: 1. The chain's CDR3 is CASSLRDRGTNEKLFF. The CDR3 DNA follows: TGTGCCAGCAGTTTAAGGGACAGGGGAACTAATGAAAAACTGTTTTTT. Using reference TRBV28 and TRBJ1-4 for the parts outside the CDR3, the full variable domain is DVKVTQSSRYLVKRTGEKVFLECVQDMDHENMFWYRQDPGLGLRLIYFSYDVKMKEKGDIPEGYSVSREKKERFSLILESASTNQTSMYLCASSLRDRGTNEKLFFGSGTQLSVL.

The J gene is TRBJ1-3, the V gene TRBV6-6; perhaps TRBD1 as D (5 bases). The ends were cut back, 0 bases at V and 6 bases at J, with 12 bases in the middle. The CDR3 has 15 residues. The germline CDR1 and CDR2 sequences are MNHNY and SVGAGI (reference sequence). The CDR3 DNA is TGTGCCAGCAGTTACTCTTCCGGCAGGGAAAACACCATATATTTT. This translates into CASSYSSGRENTIYF.

CDR3 nucleotides: TGTGCCACCAGCATTATGGTCGGCTCCTACAATGAGCAGTTCTTC. Amino acids: CATSIMVGSYNEQFF. The chain carries TRBV15 and TRBJ2-1; D gene ambiguous. Germline V gene data show CDR1 as LNHNV and CDR2 as YYDKDF (reference sequence). This CDR3 contains 15 residues. V lost 4 bases and J 0 bases, leaving 10 bases between the germline ends.

This chain links TRBV15 with TRBJ2-7; maybe TRBD2 (6 bases). Germline lookup yields CDR1 LNHNV and CDR2 YYDKDF (reference sequence). The CDR3 covers 14 residues. V dropped 1 base and J dropped 7 bases, with 14 bases sitting between them. The CDR3: CATSRAGGTGEQYF. As DNA, the CDR3 is TGTGCCACCAGCAGAGCCGGGGGAACGGGGGAGCAGTACTTC.

This clonotype was counted at least ten times. This chain uses TRBV7-2 with TRBJ2-2; D remains ambiguous. This CDR3 is built from 14 residues. CDR1 is SGHTA and CDR2 is FQGNSA in the germline V gene. The V end was cut by 1 base, the J end by 6 bases, with 9 bases between. CDR3 amino acids: CASSLEGVAGELFF. CDR3 in DNA: TGTGCCAGCAGCTTAGAGGGTGTTGCCGGGGAGCTGTTTTTT.

This clonotype was seen more than once but under ten times. CDR3 sequence reads: CASSLARTGGEKLFF. The CDR3 DNA reads as TGTGCCAGCAGCTTAGCTCGGACAGGGGGTGAAAAACTGTTTTTT. The chain links TRBV13 to TRBJ1-4, with 10 bases that match TRBD1. Germline trimming cut 1 base from V and 7 bases from J; bases unmatched to any gene: 3. Germline V lookup: CDR1 PRHDT, CDR2 FYEKMQ (reference sequence). This CDR3 has 15 amino acids. The whole variable domain, remainder taken from reference TRBV13 and TRBJ1-4, is AAGVIQSPRHLIKEKRETATLKCYPIPRHDTVYWYQQGPGQDPQFLISFYEKMQSDKGSIPDRFSAQQFSDYHSELNMSSLELGDSALYFCASSLARTGGEKLFFGSGTQLSVL.

This clonotype appeared a few times. The J gene is TRBJ2-6, the V gene TRBV4-1; a weak D match, TRBD2 (7 bases). The V and J ends lost 4 bases and 2 bases respectively, with 15 bases between them. Germline V gene sequence: CDR1 MGHRA, CDR2 YSYEKL. CDR3 length: 17 amino acids. The CDR3 bases are TGCGCCAGCAGCCCCTCGCCGGGGGGCGCTGGGGCCAACGTCCTGACTTTC. Its protein is CASSPSPGGAGANVLTF.

The V gene is TRBV5-1, the J gene TRBJ1-4; 7 bases match TRBD1. V was pared by 2 bases and J by 8 bases, with 18 bases of the junction left unmatched. From germline, CDR1 is SGHRS and CDR2 YFSETQ. CDR3 length: 18 residues. CDR3 sequence: CASSFGGDSPRPTEKLFF. The CDR3 region has the DNA TGCGCCAGCAGCTTTGGGGGGGACAGCCCGAGGCCCACCGAAAAACTGTTTTTT.

Worth noting for this clonotype: This may be a read error, as it is one base from a much larger clone. V usage is TRBV7-6 and J usage is TRBJ2-3, with D possibly TRBD2 on 5 matching bases. The V gene lost 0 bases and the J gene lost 4 bases, with 14 bases spanning the gap. Germline values: CDR1 SGHVS, CDR2 FNYEAQ. The CDR3 extends over 16 amino acids. The CDR3 DNA reads TGTGCCAGCAGCTTAGCGCAGTTAAGCGGACCAGATACGCAGTATTTT. Its protein is CASSLAQLSGPDTQYF.

In its sample, this clonotype was seen many times. The CDR3 DNA is TGTGCCAGCAGTTTTAGGACAGGGAACAATCAGCCCCAGCATTTT. Amino acids: CASSFRTGNNQPQHF. This rearrangement joins TRBV12-3 or TRBV12-4 to TRBJ1-5; TRBD1 matches at 8 bases. V dropped 3 bases and J dropped 3; count of bases not matched to a gene: 4. The CDR3 has 15 residues.

J is TRBJ2-7 and V is TRBV18, with a tentative D call TRBD1 (6 bases). V was trimmed by 6 bases and J by 1 base, leaving 13 bases between them. This CDR3 has 14 amino acids. Germline CDR1 reads KGHSH; CDR2 reads LQKENI. The CDR3: CASSRWDKSYEQYF. DNA for the CDR3: TGTGCCAGCTCCCGCTGGGACAAATCCTACGAGCAGTACTTC.